This T cell receptor (beta chain) was documented in a study of cytomegalovirus exposure and HLA in healthy donors. Regarding this clone: The antigen remains undetermined.

Study-level points and caveats: When a later analysis compared HLA-associated TCR beta chains with equally common others, the HLA-associated chains turned out to be more clonally expanded and to have lower generation probabilities. Immune exposure information comprised only CMV serostatus.

The V end lost 3 bases, the J end lost 11 bases, and 11 bases lay between the germline ends. The CDR3 runs to 11 residues. Germline V CDR1 and CDR2: SGDLS, YYNGEE. The PCR contained 60 Vbeta and 13 Jbeta primers. TCRdb's table, derived via immunoSEQ multiplex PCR, lists solely in-frame clones and lacks some. Of some 76,000 clones listed, approximately 81% are singletons. The sequence came from a woman in her 40s in good health and CMV-seropositive. The chain carries TRBV9 and TRBJ1-1; no clear D. The specimen sequenced was PBMCs. CDR3 in DNA: TGTGCCAGCAGCGATACCCTGGAGGCTTTCTTT. Protein sequence: CASSDTLEAFF.